This TCR beta chain is from a study of T cells expressing NK-cell markers. TCR beta libraries carry UMIs added by 5'RACE template switching. TCRdb re-called the 5' RACE reads; every CDR3 protein appears as one record, without DNA. The data show about half a million distinct CDR3 sequences, and the top ten clones hold 1.4%. Sequencing used blood T cells: a sorted CD56 or NKG2C T cell subset, CD4+ or CD8+ T cells, or bulk PBMC T cells (not recorded which). The clonotype originates from a woman between 45 and 65 years old in good health.

This chain's CDR3 is CASSSNENEQFF. J is TRBJ2-1 and V is TRBV19. Germline assignment: CDR1 LNHDA and CDR2 SQIVND (reference sequence). The CDR3 sequence is 12 residues long.